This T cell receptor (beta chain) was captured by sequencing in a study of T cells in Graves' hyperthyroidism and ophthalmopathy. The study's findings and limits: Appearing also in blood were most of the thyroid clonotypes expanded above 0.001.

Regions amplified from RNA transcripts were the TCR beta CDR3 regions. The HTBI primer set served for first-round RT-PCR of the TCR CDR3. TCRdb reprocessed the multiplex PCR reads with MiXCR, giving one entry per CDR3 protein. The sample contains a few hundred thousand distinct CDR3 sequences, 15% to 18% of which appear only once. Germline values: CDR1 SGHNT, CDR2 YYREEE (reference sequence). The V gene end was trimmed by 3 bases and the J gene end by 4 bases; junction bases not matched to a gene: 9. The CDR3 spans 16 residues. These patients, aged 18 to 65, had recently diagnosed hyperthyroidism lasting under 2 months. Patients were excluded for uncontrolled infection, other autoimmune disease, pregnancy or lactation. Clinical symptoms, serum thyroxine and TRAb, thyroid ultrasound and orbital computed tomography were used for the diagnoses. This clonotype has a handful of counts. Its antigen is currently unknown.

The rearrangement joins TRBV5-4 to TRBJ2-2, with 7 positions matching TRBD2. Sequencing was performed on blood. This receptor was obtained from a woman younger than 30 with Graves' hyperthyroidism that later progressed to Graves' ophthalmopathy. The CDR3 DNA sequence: TGTGCCAGCAGCTGGGGGGGGTCTAGCGGCACCGGGGAGCTGTTTTTT. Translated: CASSWGGSSGTGELFF.